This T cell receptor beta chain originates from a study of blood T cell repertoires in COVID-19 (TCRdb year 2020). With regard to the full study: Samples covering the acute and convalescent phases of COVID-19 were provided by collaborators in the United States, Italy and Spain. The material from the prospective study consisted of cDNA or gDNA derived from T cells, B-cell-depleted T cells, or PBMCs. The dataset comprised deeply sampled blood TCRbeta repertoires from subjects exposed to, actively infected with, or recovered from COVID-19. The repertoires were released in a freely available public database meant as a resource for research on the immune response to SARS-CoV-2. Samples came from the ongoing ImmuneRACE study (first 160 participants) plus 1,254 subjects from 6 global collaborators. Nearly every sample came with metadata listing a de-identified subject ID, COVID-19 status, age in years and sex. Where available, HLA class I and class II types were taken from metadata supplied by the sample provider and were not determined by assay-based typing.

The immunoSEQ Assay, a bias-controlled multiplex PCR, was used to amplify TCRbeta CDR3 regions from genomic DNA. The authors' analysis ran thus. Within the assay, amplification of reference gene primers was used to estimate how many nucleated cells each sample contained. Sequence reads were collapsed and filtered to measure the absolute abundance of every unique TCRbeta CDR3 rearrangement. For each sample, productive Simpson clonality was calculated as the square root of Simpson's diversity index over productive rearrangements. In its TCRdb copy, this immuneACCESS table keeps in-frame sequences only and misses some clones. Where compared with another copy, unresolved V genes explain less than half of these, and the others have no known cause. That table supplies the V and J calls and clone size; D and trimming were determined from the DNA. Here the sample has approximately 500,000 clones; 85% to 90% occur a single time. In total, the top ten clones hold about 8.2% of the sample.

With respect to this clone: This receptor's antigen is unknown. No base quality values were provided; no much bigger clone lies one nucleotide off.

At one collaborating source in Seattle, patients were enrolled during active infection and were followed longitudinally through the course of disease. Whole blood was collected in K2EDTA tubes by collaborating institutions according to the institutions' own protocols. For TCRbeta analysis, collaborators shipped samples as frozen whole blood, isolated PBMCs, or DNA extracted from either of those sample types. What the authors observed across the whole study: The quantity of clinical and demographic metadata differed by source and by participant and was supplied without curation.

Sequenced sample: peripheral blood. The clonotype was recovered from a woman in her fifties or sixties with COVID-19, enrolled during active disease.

The nucleotide sequence is TGTGCCAGCAGATTCAACAGGGAAGAGACCCAGTACTTC. Its protein reads: CASRFNREETQYF. The chain was built from TRBV27 and TRBJ2-5; the D segment could be TRBD1, given 6 matching bases. Between the V and J ends, shortened by 6 bases and 3 bases respectively, the junction contains 11 bases. The CDR1 and CDR2 encoded by the germline V gene (reference sequence) are MNHEY and SMNVEV. The CDR3 starts with the cysteine, ends with the phenylalanine, and has 13 residues. The retained sequence is limited to the CDR3, 39 bases, with the frame set at the first base.